This paragraph reports one T cell receptor (beta chain). Antigen specificity is unknown. This CDR3 contains 18 residues. The V and J ends lost 0 bases and 1 base respectively, with 18 bases between them. Germline loops: CDR1 SGDLS, CDR2 YYNGEE. These data are taken from a study of cytomegalovirus exposure and HLA in healthy donors. TCRdb's table, derived via immunoSEQ multiplex PCR, lists solely in-frame clones and lacks some. The sample shows about 110,000 clones, about 88% of them seen only once. Overall study results and limits: Investigators reported approximately 170 TCR beta chains as tied to cytomegalovirus.

The donors were members of the validation cohort, which comprised 120 subjects and was separate from the first cohort of roughly 700 subjects. This clonotype was sampled from a woman between 18 and 29 years old in good health and CMV-seropositive. The chain links TRBV9 to TRBJ2-3, with D perhaps TRBD1 (6 bases). What was sequenced was PBMCs. The CDR3 sequence is CASSVGAMVAGGTDTQYF. As DNA, the CDR3 is TGTGCCAGCAGCGTAGGCGCAATGGTGGCAGGGGGCACAGATACGCAGTATTTT.